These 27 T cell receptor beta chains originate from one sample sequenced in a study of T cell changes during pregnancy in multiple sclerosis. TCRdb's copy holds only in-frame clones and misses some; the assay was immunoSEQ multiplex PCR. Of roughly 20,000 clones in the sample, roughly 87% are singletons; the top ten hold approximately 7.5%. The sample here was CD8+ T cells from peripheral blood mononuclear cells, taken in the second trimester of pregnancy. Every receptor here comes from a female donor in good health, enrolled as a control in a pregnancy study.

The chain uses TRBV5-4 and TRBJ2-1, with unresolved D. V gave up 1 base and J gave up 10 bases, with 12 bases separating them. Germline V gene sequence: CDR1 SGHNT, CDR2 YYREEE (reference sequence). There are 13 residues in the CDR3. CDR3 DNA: TGTGCCAGCAGCTTGCCGCCCTCCAGGGAGCAGTTCTTC. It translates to CASSLPPSREQFF.

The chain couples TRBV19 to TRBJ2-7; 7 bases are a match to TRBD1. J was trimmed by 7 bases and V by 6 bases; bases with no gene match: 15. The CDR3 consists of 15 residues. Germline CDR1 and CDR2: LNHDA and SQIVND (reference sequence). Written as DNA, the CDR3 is TGTGCCAGTAGAACAAAAGGGGGCGAGGCACGGGAGCAGTACTTC. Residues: CASRTKGGEAREQYF.

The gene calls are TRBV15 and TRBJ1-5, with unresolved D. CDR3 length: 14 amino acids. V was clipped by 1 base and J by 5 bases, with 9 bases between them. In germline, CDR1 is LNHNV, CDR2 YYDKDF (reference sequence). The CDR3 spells CATSRVDTDQPQHF. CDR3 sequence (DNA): TGTGCCACCAGCAGAGTTGACACTGATCAGCCCCAGCATTTT.

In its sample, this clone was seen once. Here the CDR3 reads CASSLVLGLSDEQFF. DNA for the CDR3: TGTGCCAGCAGCTTAGTGCTAGGACTATCGGATGAGCAGTTCTTC. V is TRBV7-9 and J is TRBJ2-1; a weak D match, TRBD2 (6 bases). Germline V gene lookup returns CDR1 SEHNR and CDR2 FQNEAQ (reference sequence). The CDR3 loop spans 15 amino acids. V lost 1 base and J 8 bases, leaving 15 bases between the germline ends.

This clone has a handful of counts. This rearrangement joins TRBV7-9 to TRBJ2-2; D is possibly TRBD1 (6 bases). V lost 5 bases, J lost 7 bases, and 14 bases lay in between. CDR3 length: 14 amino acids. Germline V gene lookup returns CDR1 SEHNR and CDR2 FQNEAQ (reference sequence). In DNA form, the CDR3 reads TGTGCCAGCAGCACTACAGGGTTGGGCGGGGAGCTGTTTTTT. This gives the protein CASSTTGLGGELFF.

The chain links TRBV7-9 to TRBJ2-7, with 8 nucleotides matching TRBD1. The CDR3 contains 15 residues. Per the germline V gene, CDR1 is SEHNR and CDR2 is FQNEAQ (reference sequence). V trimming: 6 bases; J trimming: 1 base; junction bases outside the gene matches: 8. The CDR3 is CASRLPGTGSYEQYF. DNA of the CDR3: TGTGCCAGCAGGCTGCCCGGGACAGGATCCTACGAGCAGTACTTC.

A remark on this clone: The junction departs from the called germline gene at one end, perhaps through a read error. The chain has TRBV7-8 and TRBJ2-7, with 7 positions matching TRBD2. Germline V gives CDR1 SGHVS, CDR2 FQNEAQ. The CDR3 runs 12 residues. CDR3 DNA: TGTGCCAGCAGCTTATACGAACGGGGGGAATCCTTC. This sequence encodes CASSLYERGESF.

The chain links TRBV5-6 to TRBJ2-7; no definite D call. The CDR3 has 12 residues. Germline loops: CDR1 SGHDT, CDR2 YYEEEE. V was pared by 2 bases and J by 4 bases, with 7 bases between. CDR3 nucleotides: TGTGCCAGCAGCTTTTCACTGTACGAGCAGTACTTC. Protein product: CASSFSLYEQYF.

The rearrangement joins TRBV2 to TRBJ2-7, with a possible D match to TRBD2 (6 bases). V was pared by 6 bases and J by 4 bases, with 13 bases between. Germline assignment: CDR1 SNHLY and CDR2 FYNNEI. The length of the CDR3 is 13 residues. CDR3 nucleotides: TGTGCCAGCAGCCCGGGAGTGGCTTACGAGCAGTACTTC. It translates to CASSPGVAYEQYF. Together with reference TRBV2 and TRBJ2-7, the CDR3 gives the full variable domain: EPEVTQTPSHQVTQMGQEVILRCVPISNHLYFYWYRQILGQKVEFLVSFYNNEISEKSEIFDDQFSVERPDGSNFTLKIRSTKLEDSAMYFCASSPGVAYEQYFGPGTRLTVT.

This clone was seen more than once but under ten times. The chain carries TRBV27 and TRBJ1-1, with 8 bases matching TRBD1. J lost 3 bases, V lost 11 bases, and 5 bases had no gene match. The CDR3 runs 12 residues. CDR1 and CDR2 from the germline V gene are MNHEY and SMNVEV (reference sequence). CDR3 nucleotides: TGTGCCTCCGGCAGGGGGCACACTGAAGCTTTCTTT. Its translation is CASGRGHTEAFF.

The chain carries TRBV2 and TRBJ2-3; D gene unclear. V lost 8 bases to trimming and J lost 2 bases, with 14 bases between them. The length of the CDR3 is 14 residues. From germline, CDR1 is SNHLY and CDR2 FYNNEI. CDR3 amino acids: CASALDSSTDTQYF. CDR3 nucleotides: TGTGCCAGCGCTTTAGATTCGTCCACAGATACGCAGTATTTT.

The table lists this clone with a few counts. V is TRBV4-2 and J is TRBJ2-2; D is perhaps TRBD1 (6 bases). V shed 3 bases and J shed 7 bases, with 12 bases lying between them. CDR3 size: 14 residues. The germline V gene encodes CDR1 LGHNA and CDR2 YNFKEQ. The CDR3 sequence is CASSQGAEVGELFF. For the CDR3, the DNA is TGTGCCAGCAGCCAGGGGGCGGAGGTCGGGGAGCTGTTTTTT.

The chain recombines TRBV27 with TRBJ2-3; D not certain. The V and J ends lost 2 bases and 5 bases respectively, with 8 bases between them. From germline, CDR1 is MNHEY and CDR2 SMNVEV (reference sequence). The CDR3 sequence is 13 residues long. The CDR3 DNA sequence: TGTGCCAGCAGTTTACCCGGTGGAGATACGCAGTATTTT. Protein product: CASSLPGGDTQYF.

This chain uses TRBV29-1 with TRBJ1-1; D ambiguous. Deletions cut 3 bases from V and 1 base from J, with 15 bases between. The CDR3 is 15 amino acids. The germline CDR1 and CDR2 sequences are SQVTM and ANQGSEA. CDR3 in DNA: TGCAGCGTTGAGTCTGTTAAGAGTGAGAACACTGAAGCTTTCTTT. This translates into CSVESVKSENTEAFF.

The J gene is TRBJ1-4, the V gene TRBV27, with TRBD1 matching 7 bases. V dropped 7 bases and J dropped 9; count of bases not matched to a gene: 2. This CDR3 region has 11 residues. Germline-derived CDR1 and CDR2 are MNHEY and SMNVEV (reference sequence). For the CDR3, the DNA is TGTGCCAGCATACAGGGGAAAAAACTGTTTTTT. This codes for CASIQGKKLFF.

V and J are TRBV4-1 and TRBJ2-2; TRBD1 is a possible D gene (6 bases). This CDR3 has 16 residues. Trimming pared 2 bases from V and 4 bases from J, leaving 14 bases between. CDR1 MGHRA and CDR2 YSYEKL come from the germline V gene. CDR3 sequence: CASSQSPDSLTGELFF. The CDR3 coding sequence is TGCGCCAGCAGCCAAAGCCCGGACAGCCTCACCGGGGAGCTGTTTTTT.

CDR3 loop: CASSHIQGESYGYTF. The CDR3, as DNA: TGTGCCAGCAGCCATATACAGGGGGAATCGTATGGCTACACCTTC. This chain joins TRBV7-2 and TRBJ1-2, with 8 bases aligning to TRBD1. The junction had 10 bases not matched to a gene; V was cut back by 5 bases and J by 5 bases. This CDR3 has 15 amino acids. Per germline, CDR1 SGHTA and CDR2 FQGNSA. The entire variable domain, with the rest obtained from reference TRBV7-2 and TRBJ1-2, is as follows: GAGVSQSPSNKVTEKGKDVELRCDPISGHTALYWYRQSLGQGLEFLIYFQGNSAPDKSGLPSDRFSAERTGGSVSTLTIQRTQQEDSAVYLCASSHIQGESYGYTFGSGTRLTVV.

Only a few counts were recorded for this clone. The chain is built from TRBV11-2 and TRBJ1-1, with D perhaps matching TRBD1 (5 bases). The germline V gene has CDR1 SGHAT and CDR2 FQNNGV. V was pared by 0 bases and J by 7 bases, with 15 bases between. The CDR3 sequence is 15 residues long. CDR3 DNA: TGTGCCAGCAGCTTAGATCTGGCGGGGCTAAGTGAAGCTTTCTTT. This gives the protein CASSLDLAGLSEAFF.

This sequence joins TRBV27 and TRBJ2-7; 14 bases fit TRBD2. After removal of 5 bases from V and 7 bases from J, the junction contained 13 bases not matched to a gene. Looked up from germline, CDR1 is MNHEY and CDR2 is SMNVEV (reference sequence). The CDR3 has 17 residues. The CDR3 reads CASSHNPGTSGSREQYF. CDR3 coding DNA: TGTGCCAGCAGTCACAATCCCGGGACTAGCGGGAGTCGGGAGCAGTACTTC.

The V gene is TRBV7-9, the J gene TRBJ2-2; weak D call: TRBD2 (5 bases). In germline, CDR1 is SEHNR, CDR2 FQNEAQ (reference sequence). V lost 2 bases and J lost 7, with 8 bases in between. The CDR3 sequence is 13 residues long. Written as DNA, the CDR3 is TGTGCCAGCAGCTTAATGGGAGACGGGGAGCTGTTTTTT. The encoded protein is CASSLMGDGELFF.

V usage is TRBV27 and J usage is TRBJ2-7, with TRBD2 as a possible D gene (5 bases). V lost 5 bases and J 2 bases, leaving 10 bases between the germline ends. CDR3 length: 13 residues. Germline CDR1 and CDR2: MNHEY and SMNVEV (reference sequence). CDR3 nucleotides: TGTGCCAGCAGTAACGGAGGCCCCTACGAGCAGTACTTC. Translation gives CASSNGGPYEQYF.

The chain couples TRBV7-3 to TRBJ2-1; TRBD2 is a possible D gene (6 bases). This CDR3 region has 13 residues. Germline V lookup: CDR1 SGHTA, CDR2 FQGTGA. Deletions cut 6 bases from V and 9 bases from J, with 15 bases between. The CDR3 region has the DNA TGTGCCAGCAGTCCCTTGGCGGGGACTGAGCAGTTCTTC. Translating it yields CASSPLAGTEQFF.

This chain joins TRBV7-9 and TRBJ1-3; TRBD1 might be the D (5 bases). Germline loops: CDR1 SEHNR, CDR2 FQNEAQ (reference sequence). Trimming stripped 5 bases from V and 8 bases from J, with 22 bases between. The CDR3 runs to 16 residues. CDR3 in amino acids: CASSLDPGRVPDTIYF. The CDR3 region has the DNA TGTGCCAGCAGCCTTGACCCGGGCAGGGTACCCGACACCATATATTTT.

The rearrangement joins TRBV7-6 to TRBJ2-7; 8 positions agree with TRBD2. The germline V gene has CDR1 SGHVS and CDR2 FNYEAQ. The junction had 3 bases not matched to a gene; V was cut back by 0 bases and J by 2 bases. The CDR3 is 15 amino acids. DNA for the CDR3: TGTGCCAGCAGCTTAGCTAGCGGGGAGACCTACGAGCAGTACTTC. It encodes CASSLASGETYEQYF.

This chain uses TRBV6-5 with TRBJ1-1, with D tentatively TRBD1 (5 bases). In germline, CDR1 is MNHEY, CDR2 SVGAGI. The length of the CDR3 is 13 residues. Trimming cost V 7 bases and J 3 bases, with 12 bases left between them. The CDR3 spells CASTKGEDTEAFF. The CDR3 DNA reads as TGTGCCAGCACCAAAGGGGAGGACACTGAAGCTTTCTTT.

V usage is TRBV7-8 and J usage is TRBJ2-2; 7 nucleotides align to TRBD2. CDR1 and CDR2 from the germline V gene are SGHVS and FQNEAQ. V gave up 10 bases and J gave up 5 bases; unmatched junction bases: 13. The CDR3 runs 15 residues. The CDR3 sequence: CATTQGLEKTGELFF. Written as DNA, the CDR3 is TGTGCCACCACCCAAGGACTAGAAAAGACCGGGGAGCTGTTTTTT.

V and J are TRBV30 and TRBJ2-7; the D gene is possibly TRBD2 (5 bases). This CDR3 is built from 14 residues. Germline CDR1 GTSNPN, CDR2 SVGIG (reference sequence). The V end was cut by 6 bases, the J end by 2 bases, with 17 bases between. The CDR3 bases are TGTGCCTGTCCCCCTCCCGGACTCGCCTACGAGCAGTACTTC. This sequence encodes CACPPPGLAYEQYF.